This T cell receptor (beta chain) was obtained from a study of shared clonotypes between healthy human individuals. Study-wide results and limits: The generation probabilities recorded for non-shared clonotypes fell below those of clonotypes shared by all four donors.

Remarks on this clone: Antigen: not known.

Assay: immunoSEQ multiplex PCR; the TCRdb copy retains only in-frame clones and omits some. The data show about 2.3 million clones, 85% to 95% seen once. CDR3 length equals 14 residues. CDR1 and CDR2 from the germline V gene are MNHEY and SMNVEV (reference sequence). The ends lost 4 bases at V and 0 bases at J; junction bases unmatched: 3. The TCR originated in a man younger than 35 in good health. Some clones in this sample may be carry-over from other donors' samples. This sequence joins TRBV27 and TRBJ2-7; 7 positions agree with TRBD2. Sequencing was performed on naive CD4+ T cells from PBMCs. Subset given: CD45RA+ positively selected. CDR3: CASSWRENSYEQYF. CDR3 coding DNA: TGTGCCAGCAGTTGGCGGGAGAACTCCTACGAGCAGTACTTC.